Shown below are 5 T cell receptor beta chains from a single sample sequenced in a study of T cells in localized non-small cell lung cancer. Here immunoSEQ multiplex PCR was the method, and the copy in TCRdb shows in-frame clones only, minus some. The repertoire holds about 53,000 clones, with roughly 84% as singletons. The sequences come from peripheral blood mononuclear cells, collected before any cancer treatment. All receptors come from a man aged 35 to 70 with stage III lung adenocarcinoma.

This clone was counted only a few times. The chain carries TRBV9 and TRBJ2-3; D not certain. Germline V gives CDR1 SGDLS, CDR2 YYNGEE. CDR3 length: 12 amino acids. The V end lost 0 bases, the J end lost 8 bases, and 7 bases lay between the germline ends. The CDR3 DNA reads TGTGCCAGCAGCGTAGAGACTGGTACGCAGTATTTT. Translating it yields CASSVETGTQYF. Full variable domain (rest looked up from reference TRBV9 and TRBJ2-3): DSGVTQTPKHLITATGQRVTLRCSPRSGDLSVYWYQQSLDQGLQFLIQYYNGEERAKGNILERFSAQQFPDLHSELNLSSLELGDSALYFCASSVETGTQYFGPGTRLTVL.

This rearrangement joins TRBV6-5 to TRBJ2-7, with 8 bases that match TRBD2. The junction had 3 bases not matched to a gene; V was cut back by 2 bases and J by 6 bases. The CDR3 is 13 amino acids. Germline V gives CDR1 MNHEY, CDR2 SVGAGI. The CDR3 loop reads CASSYGLAGEQYF. The CDR3 nucleotides are TGTGCCAGCAGTTACGGACTAGCTGGCGAGCAGTACTTC.

The rearrangement links TRBV9 to TRBJ2-1; TRBD2 matches 9 bases. The CDR3 consists of 15 residues. The germline V gene has CDR1 SGDLS and CDR2 YYNGEE. V lost 3 bases to trimming and J lost 6 bases; unmatched junction nucleotides: 7. Here the CDR3 DNA reads TGTGCCAGCAGCGATGGTAGCGGGAGTAGCAATGAGCAGTTCTTC. Translating gives CASSDGSGSSNEQFF. Combining the CDR3 with reference TRBV9 and TRBJ2-1 gives the whole variable domain DSGVTQTPKHLITATGQRVTLRCSPRSGDLSVYWYQQSLDQGLQFLIQYYNGEERAKGNILERFSAQQFPDLHSELNLSSLELGDSALYFCASSDGSGSSNEQFFGPGTRLTVL.

V is TRBV5-5 and J is TRBJ1-3, with D possibly matching TRBD1 (6 bases). The V gene lost 1 base and the J gene lost 1 base, with 9 bases spanning the gap. The CDR3 sequence is 15 residues long. Germline V CDR1 and CDR2: SGHKS, YYEKEE (reference sequence). CDR3 bases: TGTGCCAGCAGCTTGAGTCAGGGGTCTGGAAACACCATATATTTT. Protein sequence: CASSLSQGSGNTIYF.

V is TRBV7-6 and J is TRBJ2-2, with D perhaps assigned TRBD1 or TRBD2 (5 bases each). V lost 2 bases, J lost 6 bases, and 16 bases lay in between. The CDR3 is 16 amino acids. The germline CDR1 and CDR2 sequences are SGHVS and FNYEAQ. The CDR3 protein is CASSLIQGPAAGELFF. The DNA for the CDR3 is TGTGCCAGCAGCTTAATTCAGGGACCAGCGGCCGGGGAGCTGTTTTTT.